The 17 T cell receptor beta chains listed next were all sequenced from one sample in a study of tumor and adjacent non-tumor tissue in lung cancer. Three rounds of nested PCR, following a modified ARM-PCR protocol, produced the TCRbeta library. TCRdb re-analysed the multiplex PCR reads in MiXCR, keeping a single row per CDR3 protein. This table has about 75,000 distinct CDR3 sequences, roughly 80% appearing once. No cell sorting was done before RNA was extracted from the tissue. The specimen sequenced was lung tumor tissue. Receptors originate from a woman aged 45-60 years with non-small cell lung cancer.

A word on this clonotype: A read error may produce the germline difference seen at one junction end. The chain joins TRBV10-2 to TRBJ2-7; D possibly matches TRBD1 or TRBD2 (5 bases each). This CDR3 has 13 residues. CDR1 and CDR2 (germline): WSHSY, SAAADI. CDR3 nucleotides: TGCGCCATCACTAGGGGTAGCTCCTACGGGCAGTACTTC. It yields the protein CAITRGSSYGQYF.

This clonotype came up a few times. The chain employs TRBV20-1 and TRBJ2-3, with 8 bases identical to TRBD1. V lost 3 bases and J lost 3; bases outside the gene matches: 8. This CDR3 has 15 amino acids. CDR1 and CDR2 from the germline V gene are DFQATT and SNEGSKA (reference sequence). The CDR3 region has the DNA TGCAGTGCTAGTGGGGACAGGATTGTGACAGATACGCAGTATTTT. This translates into CSASGDRIVTDTQYF.

For this clonotype: The CDR3 ends on some other residue instead of the conserved phenylalanine or tryptophan, so this is likely a read error. The chain employs TRBV10-1 and TRBJ2-1, with D hard to call. Looked up from germline, CDR1 is WNHNN and CDR2 is SYGVQD (reference sequence). There are 13 residues in the CDR3. Trimming removed 4 bases at V and 10 bases at J, with 14 bases between. The DNA of the CDR3 is TGCGCCAGCAGTGCGACCCTTTCATGGGAGCAGTTCATC. Residues: CASSATLSWEQFI.

As for this clonotype: A read error may be the cause here, since a much bigger clone is one base away. The gene calls are TRBV20-1 and TRBJ2-5, with TRBD2 matching over 13 bases. V gave up 5 bases and J gave up 6 bases; unmatched junction bases: 21. This CDR3 is 19 amino acids long. Per the germline V gene, CDR1 is DFQATT and CDR2 is SNEGSKA (reference sequence). CDR3 sequence (DNA): TGCAGTGCTCGATCTGGACTAGCGGGAGATGGGGGTGCCGGGAAGACCCAGTACTTC. As protein: CSARSGLAGDGGAGKTQYF.

In its sample, this clonotype was seen many times. The chain employs TRBV20-1 and TRBJ2-5; D might be TRBD2 (6 bases). This CDR3 has 14 amino acids. V dropped 6 bases and J dropped 4 bases, with 18 bases sitting between them. Per germline, CDR1 DFQATT and CDR2 SNEGSKA (reference sequence). For the CDR3, the DNA is TGCAGTGCGTTTGAGGCAGGGAGGTTAGAGACCCAGTACTTC. Protein sequence: CSAFEAGRLETQYF.

This clonotype was recorded many times. The rearrangement uses TRBV11-2 and TRBJ2-1, with a possible D match to TRBD1 (5 bases). V was pared by 5 bases and J by 0 bases, with 11 bases between. The CDR3 spans 15 residues. Germline V gene lookup returns CDR1 SGHAT and CDR2 FQNNGV. DNA for the CDR3: TGTGCCAGCAGCCATGGACATAGCTCCTACAATGAGCAGTTCTTC. The encoded protein is CASSHGHSSYNEQFF.

The table lists this clonotype with a few counts. The junction shows a germline mismatch at one end, possibly a read error. This chain joins TRBV10-3 and TRBJ2-2; tentative D call: TRBD2 (6 bases). CDR1 and CDR2 (germline): ENHRY, SYGVKD. The CDR3 totals 15 residues. The CDR3 bases are TGTGTCATCAGTGTATTAGCGGCGAACACCGGGGAGCTGTTTTTT. It encodes CVISVLAANTGELFF.

Remarks on this clonotype: At one end, the junction sequence differs from germline, possibly due to a read error. The chain has TRBV29-1 and TRBJ2-5, with 8 bases lining up with TRBD1. Germline assignment: CDR1 SQVTM and CDR2 ANQGSEA. The CDR3 runs 15 residues. Here the CDR3 DNA reads TGCAGTGTCGGAGGGATGACAGGGGATGCAGAGACCCACTACTTC. This encodes CSVGGMTGDAETHYF.

This chain joins TRBV6-1 and TRBJ2-7, with D perhaps matching TRBD2 (5 bases). Trimming removed 8 bases at V and 6 bases at J, with 17 bases between. The CDR3 loop spans 13 amino acids. Germline assignment: CDR1 MNHNS and CDR2 SASEGT. The CDR3 sequence is CASVRQEGSEQYF. In DNA form, the CDR3 reads TGTGCCAGCGTTAGACAAGAGGGCAGCGAGCAGTACTTC.

V is TRBV5-6 and J is TRBJ1-1, with D possibly TRBD1 on 5 matching bases. Germline values: CDR1 SGHDT, CDR2 YYEEEE. The germline V and J ends were trimmed by 3 bases and 5 bases, with 14 bases remaining between them. This CDR3 region has 14 residues. The CDR3 here is CASSYLHGGTEAFF. The CDR3 DNA reads TGTGCCAGCAGCTACCTACATGGGGGTACTGAAGCTTTCTTT.

This clonotype was counted many times. The CDR3 DNA reads TGTGCCAGCAGCTTAGACTACCGGAACGAGCAGTACTTC. Amino acid sequence: CASSLDYRNEQYF. This chain uses TRBV5-4 with TRBJ2-7, with TRBD2 as a possible D gene (5 bases). The germline V gene has CDR1 SGHNT and CDR2 YYREEE (reference sequence). The germline V and J ends were trimmed by 2 bases and 5 bases, with 11 bases remaining between them. The CDR3 covers 13 residues.

This clonotype was seen once. The rearrangement uses TRBV5-1 and TRBJ2-3; a possible D gene is TRBD1 (6 bases). Trimming stripped 4 bases from V and 2 bases from J, with 14 bases between. Germline values: CDR1 SGHRS, CDR2 YFSETQ. The CDR3 is made up of 15 amino acids. The CDR3 region has the DNA TGCGCCAGCAGCCACGGACAGATACTCACAGATACGCAGTATTTT. This sequence encodes CASSHGQILTDTQYF.

The V call is TRBV5-6, the J call TRBJ1-2; 8 nucleotides match TRBD1. This CDR3 region has 15 residues. Germline trimming cut 5 bases from V and 5 bases from J; bases unmatched to any gene: 11. CDR1 is SGHDT, CDR2 YYEEEE, per germline. The CDR3 spells CASSPYGQGIYGYTF. For the CDR3, the DNA is TGTGCCAGCAGTCCTTACGGACAGGGAATATATGGCTACACCTTC.

As concerns this clonotype: A junction end diverges from the germline sequence, so it may reflect a read error. This chain links TRBV6-5 with TRBJ2-3; D possibly corresponds to TRBD2 (5 bases). The CDR3 runs 13 residues. Germline-derived CDR1 and CDR2 are MNHEY and SVGAGI. CDR3 region: CARSKRAADMQYF. CDR3 nucleotides: TGTGCCAGAAGCAAGCGAGCGGCAGATATGCAGTATTTT.

Turning to this clonotype: This could be a read error, since a much larger clone is one nucleotide away. The V gene is TRBV5-6, the J gene TRBJ2-1, with no clear D. CDR1 and CDR2 from the germline V gene are SGHDT and YYEEEE. The CDR3 contains 11 residues. The CDR3 spells CAGSFHNEQFF. DNA for the CDR3: TGTGCCGGCAGCTTTCACAATGAGCAGTTCTTC.

On this clonotype itself: Given a much more abundant clone one base away, this may be a read error. The chain couples TRBV30 to TRBJ2-3; D is undetermined. The CDR3 extends over 13 amino acids. Germline CDR1 GTSNPN, CDR2 SVGIG (reference sequence). The CDR3 region is CTWSASLTDTQYF. DNA of the CDR3: TGTACCTGGAGTGCCTCTTTAACCGATACGCAGTATTTT.

A note on this clonotype: The junction shows a germline mismatch at one end, possibly a read error. The chain recombines TRBV4-2 with TRBJ2-2; TRBD2 matches at 13 bases. The CDR3 is made up of 20 amino acids. Germline CDR1 reads LGHNA; CDR2 reads YNFKEQ. CDR3 amino acids: CVSSQDLLAGGLGNTGELFF. In DNA, the CDR3 is TGTGTCAGCAGCCAAGACCTACTAGCGGGAGGGCTTGGGAACACCGGGGAGCTGTTTTTT.